These T cell receptor beta chains were read from a single sample in a study of blood T cell repertoires in COVID-19. Profiling relied on immunoSEQ multiplex PCR, and the TCRdb table lists in-frame clones only, not all of them. The sample lists about 52,000 clones, roughly four fifths occurring once. The sequencing sample was made of peripheral blood. The receptors stem from an older man with active COVID-19. CDR3s include the opening cysteine and the closing phenylalanine or tryptophan. The D gene is left open where the match is weak. Size is omitted from some rows. Given values are once, few, many or a class for expanded clones.

d_call	clone_size	v_call	j_call	cdr3_nt	cdr3_aa
TRBD1	NA	TRBV30	TRBJ1-2	TGTGCCCTAGATGAGACAGGGGTCTATGGCTACACCTTC	CALDETGVYGYTF
TRBD1	NA	TRBV4-1	TRBJ2-5	TGCGCCAGCAGCCAAGTATACAGGGGGTACCAAGAGACCCAGTACTTC	CASSQVYRGYQETQYF
NA	NA	TRBV18	TRBJ2-2	TGTGCCAGCTCAGTTAGCGTGGCGAACACCGGGGAGCTGTTTTTT	CASSVSVANTGELFF
NA	once	TRBV5-6	TRBJ2-5	TGTGCCAGCAGCTTTGTGGGCAATTTAAAAGAGACCCAGTACTTC	CASSFVGNLKETQYF
NA	NA	TRBV13	TRBJ1-1	TGTGCCAGCAGCTTAGGCCCTTACACTGAAGCTTTCTTT	CASSLGPYTEAFF
NA	NA	TRBV18	TRBJ1-2	TGTGCCAGCTCACCACCGGCGGGGAACTATGGCTACACCTTC	CASSPPAGNYGYTF
TRBD1	once	TRBV7-2	TRBJ2-2	TGTGCCAGCAGCCCAGGCCGGACAGGGAATTCCGGGGAGCTGTTTTTT	CASSPGRTGNSGELFF
TRBD1	NA	TRBV4-1	TRBJ1-1	TGCGCCAGCAGCCAAGTCGACAGGGGAGTTGAAGCTTTCTTT	CASSQVDRGVEAFF
NA	NA	TRBV5-1	TRBJ2-5	TGCGCCAGCAGCTTGATAAGGCTCGGGGAGACCCAGTACTTC	CASSLIRLGETQYF
TRBD1	NA	TRBV19	TRBJ2-2	TGTGCCAGTAGTAGGGACAGGGGCGGAGGGGAGCTGTTTTTT	CASSRDRGGGELFF
TRBD1	NA	TRBV4-1	TRBJ2-7	TGCGCCAGCAAAAACCGGGACAGTGACGAGCAGTACTTC	CASKNRDSDEQYF
NA	NA	TRBV19	TRBJ1-5	TGTGCCAGTAGTATCGGCAATCAGCCCCAGCATTTT	CASSIGNQPQHF
NA	NA	TRBV25-1	TRBJ1-1	TGTGCCAGCAGCCTACCGGGGGGGATTAACACTGAAGCTTTCTTT	CASSLPGGINTEAFF
TRBD1	few	TRBV7-9	TRBJ1-1	TGTGCCAGCAGCCCCGAGGACAGGGCTTGGACTGAAGCTTTCTTT	CASSPEDRAWTEAFF
NA	NA	TRBV19	TRBJ1-5	TGTGCCAAGGAGAGTCGTCAGCCCCAGCATTTT	CAKESRQPQHF
NA	NA	TRBV11-3	TRBJ2-1	TGTGCCAGCAGCTTCTCTTCCGCGAGCTCCTACAATGAGCAGTTCTTC	CASSFSSASSYNEQFF
NA	once	TRBV11-3	TRBJ2-7	TGTGCCAGCAGCTTAGATTCCAACGAGCAGTACTTC	CASSLDSNEQYF
TRBD2	NA	TRBV9	TRBJ2-3	TGTGCCAGCAGCGTAGGGACTAGCGGAGATACGCAGTATTTT	CASSVGTSGDTQYF
NA	few	TRBV6-5	TRBJ2-7	TGTGCCAGCAGTTACGGGCTCCACTCCTACGAGCAGTACTTC	CASSYGLHSYEQYF
NA	NA	TRBV5-6	TRBJ1-2	TGTGCCAGCAGCTTCGGGACATTGAACTATGGCTACACCTTC	CASSFGTLNYGYTF
TRBD2	once	TRBV10-3	TRBJ2-5	TGTGCCATCAGTGTGGGCAGGGAGGGGGAGACCCAGTACTTC	CAISVGREGETQYF
NA	NA	TRBV6-5	TRBJ1-6	TGTGCCAGCAGCACTAACAGGGTTTCACCCCTCCACTTT	CASSTNRVSPLHF
NA	NA	TRBV19	TRBJ2-2	TGTGCCAGTAGGACCCCGGGGGGCGCCATCGGGGAGCTGTTTTTT	CASRTPGGAIGELFF
NA	NA	TRBV27	TRBJ1-2	TGTGCCAGCAGTGCCTACAGGGCCCACCAGGGCTACACCTTC	CASSAYRAHQGYTF
NA	once	TRBV10-3	TRBJ2-5	TGTGCCATCAGAGAAGCAGAGACCCAGTACTTC	CAIREAETQYF
TRBD2	few	TRBV4-1	TRBJ2-1	TGCGCCAGCAGCCGATTCTGGCGGGGGGGTAGCGATGAGCAGTTCTTC	CASSRFWRGGSDEQFF